Listed here are 31 T cell receptor beta chains from one sample, sequenced in a study of OX40 agonist ivuxolimab in advanced cancers. The data were produced by immunoSEQ multiplex PCR, yet TCRdb's version contains in-frame clones alone and is incomplete. The sample yields over 65,000 clones, roughly 88% seen once. Sequenced here: CD4+ or CD8+ T cells sorted from blood, sampled in a trial of the OX40 agonist ivuxolimab. The receptors come from an adult with an advanced solid tumor such as melanoma, head and neck, liver or kidney cancer.

The genes are TRBV5-4 and TRBJ2-5; TRBD1 or TRBD2 may be the D gene (6 bases each). Germline CDR1 SGHNT, CDR2 YYREEE (reference sequence). This CDR3 is built from 14 residues. Trimming took 3 bases from V and 4 from J, leaving 13 bases between them. The CDR3 DNA follows: TGTGCCAGCAGCTCCCCTACGGGGGCAGAGACCCAGTACTTC. Residues: CASSSPTGAETQYF.

The chain carries TRBV28 and TRBJ1-2, with D maybe TRBD1 (5 bases). This CDR3 is built from 14 residues. Trimming shortened V by 2 bases and J by 6 bases, and 13 bases separated the two germline ends. The V gene's germline CDR1 is MDHEN and CDR2 SYDVKM. CDR3 residues: CASSLNSWGDGYTF. The DNA for the CDR3 is TGTGCCAGCAGTTTAAACTCTTGGGGGGATGGCTACACCTTC.

V usage is TRBV28 and J usage is TRBJ1-3; D is undetermined. This CDR3 is 15 amino acids long. Germline V gene data show CDR1 as MDHEN and CDR2 as SYDVKM. The V and J ends lost 3 bases and 0 bases respectively, with 9 bases between them. The CDR3 here is CASSFWGPSGNTIYF. The CDR3 DNA reads TGTGCCAGCAGTTTTTGGGGTCCCTCTGGAAACACCATATATTTT.

The chain carries TRBV19 and TRBJ1-5, with no clear D. Germline V gene lookup returns CDR1 LNHDA and CDR2 SQIVND (reference sequence). The CDR3 runs to 14 residues. V lost 3 bases, J lost 5 bases, and 11 bases lay in between. The CDR3 protein is CASSMGGTYQPQHF. The DNA of the CDR3 is TGTGCCAGTAGTATGGGTGGCACCTATCAGCCCCAGCATTTT.

A note on this clone: The identical CDR3 is also encoded by other nucleotide sequences in the sample. The CDR3 loop is CASSLDSYGYTF. The DNA for the CDR3 is TGTGCCAGCAGTTTGGACAGCTATGGCTACACCTTC. This chain joins TRBV28 and TRBJ1-2; the D gene is possibly TRBD1 (6 bases). Germline values: CDR1 MDHEN, CDR2 SYDVKM. This CDR3 region has 12 residues. The V end was cut by 3 bases, the J end by 4 bases, with 6 bases between.

The chain is built from TRBV25-1 and TRBJ2-7; maybe TRBD1 (7 bases). V dropped 3 bases and J dropped 0 bases, with 15 bases sitting between them. The CDR3 totals 16 residues. Per germline, CDR1 MGHDK and CDR2 SYGVNS. The CDR3 nucleotides are TGTGCCAGCAGTGATCAGGGGGGACCGCGCTCCTACGAGCAGTACTTC. Its translation is CASSDQGGPRSYEQYF.

The rearrangement links TRBV15 to TRBJ2-3; D is unclear. CDR3 length: 16 residues. V lost 0 bases to trimming and J lost 0 bases, with 10 bases between them. Germline V gene data show CDR1 as LNHNV and CDR2 as YYDKDF (reference sequence). The chain's CDR3 is CATSRDSPRSTDTQYF. The CDR3 DNA follows: TGTGCCACCAGCAGAGATAGTCCCAGGAGCACAGATACGCAGTATTTT.

This clone has only a few counts. The J gene is TRBJ1-2, the V gene TRBV4-1; D gene unclear. The CDR3 runs to 14 residues. Trimming removed 4 bases from V and 7 bases from J, with 16 bases in between. Germline V CDR1 and CDR2: MGHRA, YSYEKL. CDR3 coding DNA: TGCGCCAGCAGCCCAGGAGGGTCGTCAGTTGGCTACACCTTC. It is translated as CASSPGGSSVGYTF.

V and J are TRBV13 and TRBJ2-2; 7 positions agree with TRBD1. Germline assignment: CDR1 PRHDT and CDR2 FYEKMQ (reference sequence). This CDR3 has 15 residues. Trimming cost V 5 bases and J 1 base; bases outside gene matches: 4. DNA for the CDR3: TGTGCCAGCAGCCATGGACAGGAGAACACCGGGGAGCTGTTTTTT. It specifies CASSHGQENTGELFF. The entire variable domain, with the rest obtained from reference TRBV13 and TRBJ2-2, is as follows: AAGVIQSPRHLIKEKRETATLKCYPIPRHDTVYWYQQGPGQDPQFLISFYEKMQSDKGSIPDRFSAQQFSDYHSELNMSSLELGDSALYFCASSHGQENTGELFFGEGSRLTVL.

The genes are TRBV7-9 and TRBJ1-2, with no clear D. Germline CDR1 reads SEHNR; CDR2 reads FQNEAQ (reference sequence). V shed 1 base and J shed 6 bases, with 12 bases lying between them. The CDR3 is 14 amino acids. This chain's CDR3 is CASSLGRGTNGYTF. In DNA form, the CDR3 reads TGTGCCAGCAGCTTAGGGCGGGGAACGAATGGCTACACCTTC.

The chain employs TRBV11-2 and TRBJ1-2; D may be TRBD1 (5 bases). Per germline, CDR1 SGHAT and CDR2 FQNNGV. Trimming took off 5 bases at V and 8 bases at J, with 15 bases between the two ends. The CDR3 has 13 residues. The CDR3 DNA sequence: TGTGCCAGCAGCCTCCAGGGAAAGTACGGCTACACCTTC. Residues: CASSLQGKYGYTF.

CDR3 sequence: CASSRDPVRGAEAFF. CDR3 nucleotides: TGCGCCAGCAGCCGTGACCCCGTCAGGGGAGCTGAAGCTTTCTTT. The V gene is TRBV4-1, the J gene TRBJ1-1; possibly TRBD1 for D (6 bases). The germline CDR1 and CDR2 sequences are MGHRA and YSYEKL. The CDR3 is 15 amino acids. V lost 4 bases and J lost 6, with 18 bases in between.

The J gene is TRBJ2-7, the V gene TRBV11-3, with TRBD1 matching 7 bases. The V gene's germline CDR1 is SGHNT and CDR2 YENEEA. V shed 3 bases, J shed 0 bases, and the junction held 5 bases outside the gene matches. The CDR3 covers 15 residues. The CDR3 reads CASSFRDSNSYEQYF. The CDR3 DNA is TGTGCCAGCAGCTTCCGGGACAGCAACTCCTACGAGCAGTACTTC.

This rearrangement joins TRBV10-1 to TRBJ2-5; 7 nucleotides line up with TRBD1. J was trimmed by 13 bases and V by 10 bases; bases with no gene match: 12. CDR3 length equals 11 residues. Germline CDR1 is WNHNN and CDR2 is SYGVQD (reference sequence). CDR3 loop: CATQNEDRTYF. The DNA of the CDR3 is TGCGCCACCCAAAACGAGGACAGGACGTACTTC.

The CDR3 is CASSPHRAGELFF. The DNA of the CDR3 is TGTGCCAGCTCCCCCCACAGGGCCGGGGAGCTGTTTTTT. The J gene is TRBJ2-2, the V gene TRBV18, with a weak D call TRBD1 (6 bases). The germline V and J ends were trimmed by 6 bases and 6 bases, with 11 bases remaining between them. Germline loops: CDR1 KGHSH, CDR2 LQKENI. This CDR3 is 13 amino acids long.

The V call is TRBV12-5, the J call TRBJ2-7, with TRBD2 matching over 14 bases. The germline CDR1 and CDR2 sequences are LGHNT and FRNRAP. The CDR3 runs 14 residues. V shed 6 bases, J shed 7 bases, and the junction held 5 bases outside the gene matches. CDR3 nucleotides: TGTGCTAGTGGCTCGGGACTAGCGGGGGAAGAGCAGTACTTC. Its protein is CASGSGLAGEEQYF.

The chain carries TRBV12-5 and TRBJ2-5; 7 positions match TRBD1. Trimming at V came to 5 bases and at J to 5 bases, leaving 8 bases not matched to a gene. Germline lookup yields CDR1 LGHNT and CDR2 FRNRAP. This CDR3 is 14 amino acids long. This CDR3 is CASGNRQGIETQYF. The CDR3 DNA sequence: TGTGCTAGTGGTAACCGACAGGGAATCGAGACCCAGTACTTC.

This sequence joins TRBV29-1 and TRBJ2-1; a weak D match, TRBD1 (5 bases). Germline V gene lookup returns CDR1 SQVTM and CDR2 ANQGSEA. The V end lost 7 bases, the J end lost 7 bases, and 14 bases lay between the germline ends. The CDR3 consists of 12 residues. The CDR3 is CSARTPPNEQFF. Here the CDR3 DNA reads TGCAGCGCTAGGACACCACCGAATGAGCAGTTCTTC.

V is TRBV9 and J is TRBJ2-3; 9 bases are a match to TRBD2. The germline CDR1 and CDR2 sequences are SGDLS and YYNGEE. The CDR3 contains 17 residues. The trim removed 3 bases at V and 2 bases at J, leaving 10 bases unmatched. The CDR3: CASSALTSGRYTDTQYF. In DNA, the CDR3 is TGTGCCAGCAGCGCCCTTACTAGCGGGCGGTACACAGATACGCAGTATTTT.

The chain carries TRBV13 and TRBJ2-7; a possible D gene is TRBD1 (5 bases). There are 13 residues in the CDR3. Per germline, CDR1 PRHDT and CDR2 FYEKMQ (reference sequence). V dropped 5 bases and J dropped 3 bases, with 11 bases sitting between them. The CDR3 loop reads CASSPAGIYEQYF. The CDR3, as DNA: TGTGCCAGCAGCCCCGCAGGGATCTACGAGCAGTACTTC.

This clone has only one observation. This chain uses TRBV7-9 with TRBJ2-3; D unclear. Trimming cost V 3 bases and J 6 bases, with 4 bases left between them. The CDR3 runs 11 residues. Germline V gene data show CDR1 as SEHNR and CDR2 as FQNEAQ (reference sequence). The CDR3 loop is CASSLPDTQYF. The CDR3 nucleotides are TGTGCCAGCAGCTTGCCGGATACGCAGTATTTT.

The chain couples TRBV7-9 to TRBJ2-5, with TRBD2 matching 14 bases. The CDR3 sequence is 15 residues long. Germline V gene lookup returns CDR1 SEHNR and CDR2 FQNEAQ (reference sequence). J was trimmed by 5 bases and V by 5 bases; bases with no gene match: 4. This CDR3 reads CASSPGTSGGETQYF. For the CDR3, the DNA is TGTGCCAGCAGCCCCGGGACTAGCGGGGGTGAGACCCAGTACTTC.

The chain couples TRBV4-1 to TRBJ2-4; 14 positions match TRBD2. This CDR3 is built from 15 residues. Germline lookup yields CDR1 MGHRA and CDR2 YSYEKL. The V segment lost 4 bases and the J segment 15 bases; nucleotides outside the gene matches: 11. The CDR3 region is CASSPLTSGRAGGYF. The CDR3, as DNA: TGCGCCAGCAGCCCGCTGACTAGCGGGAGGGCGGGGGGGTACTTC.

The chain couples TRBV5-4 to TRBJ2-3, with 11 positions matching TRBD2. Germline assignment: CDR1 SGHNT and CDR2 YYREEE (reference sequence). The CDR3 is made up of 16 amino acids. With 7 bases clipped from V and 2 bases from J, the junction kept 9 bases outside the gene matches. As DNA, the CDR3 is TGTGCCAGCTCACTAGCGGGAGTGGGGAACACAGATACGCAGTATTTT. It is translated as CASSLAGVGNTDTQYF.

The chain employs TRBV28 and TRBJ2-7; D is uncertain. Germline values: CDR1 MDHEN, CDR2 SYDVKM. The germline V and J ends were trimmed by 2 bases and 6 bases, with 8 bases remaining between them. The CDR3 covers 12 residues. CDR3 sequence (DNA): TGTGCCAGCAGTTTAATAGGCAGCGAGCAGTACTTC. Residues: CASSLIGSEQYF.

This chain links TRBV18 with TRBJ1-1, with 7 bases aligning to TRBD1. The trim removed 4 bases at V and 7 bases at J, leaving 3 bases unmatched. This CDR3 contains 12 residues. Germline V lookup: CDR1 KGHSH, CDR2 LQKENI. In nucleotides, the CDR3 is TGTGCCAGCTCACTCCGGGACAGTGAAGCTTTCTTT. Protein: CASSLRDSEAFF.

The rearrangement uses TRBV18 and TRBJ2-5; D tentatively reads TRBD1 or TRBD2 (5 bases each). There are 13 residues in the CDR3. V was cut by 3 bases and J by 4 bases, with 9 bases left in between. Germline CDR1 reads KGHSH; CDR2 reads LQKENI. CDR3: CASSPGTAETQYF. The CDR3 nucleotides are TGTGCCAGCTCACCCGGGACGGCAGAGACCCAGTACTTC.

In DNA, the CDR3 is TGTGCCAGCAGCTTAGATCGTTGGGGGACGGTGAGGGCAGATACGCAGTATTTT. Its translation is CASSLDRWGTVRADTQYF. This chain uses TRBV7-8 with TRBJ2-3; the D gene could be TRBD1 or TRBD2 (5 bases each). The CDR3 contains 18 residues. Germline V lookup: CDR1 SGHVS, CDR2 FQNEAQ. V lost 1 base and J 4 bases, leaving 21 bases between the germline ends.

This chain connects TRBV5-4 to TRBJ2-1; D remains unclear. Germline V gene data show CDR1 as SGHNT and CDR2 as YYREEE (reference sequence). This CDR3 is built from 13 residues. The V and J ends lost 5 bases and 9 bases respectively, with 15 bases between them. CDR3 protein: CASSSVRVAEQFF. The CDR3 nucleotides read TGTGCCAGCAGTTCGGTCCGGGTCGCTGAGCAGTTCTTC.

The chain employs TRBV5-1 and TRBJ2-6, with D unclear. CDR3 size: 16 residues. Germline V gene sequence: CDR1 SGHRS, CDR2 YFSETQ. V shed 0 bases and J shed 0 bases, with 7 bases lying between them. In nucleotides, the CDR3 is TGCGCCAGCAGCTTGGCCGGCACCTCTGGGGCCAACGTCCTGACTTTC. Translating it yields CASSLAGTSGANVLTF.

The chain joins TRBV11-3 to TRBJ2-6; D is ambiguous. Trimming removed 5 bases at V and 0 bases at J, with 11 bases between. CDR1 and CDR2 (germline): SGHNT, YENEEA. CDR3 length equals 16 residues. CDR3 amino acids: CASSRTLPSGANVLTF. As DNA, the CDR3 is TGTGCCAGCAGCCGCACCTTACCCTCTGGGGCCAACGTCCTGACTTTC. Combining the CDR3 with reference TRBV11-3 and TRBJ2-6 gives the whole variable domain EAGVVQSPRYKIIEKKQPVAFWCNPISGHNTLYWYLQNLGQGPELLIRYENEEAVDDSQLPKDRFSAERLKGVDSTLKIQPAELGDSAVYLCASSRTLPSGANVLTFGAGSRLTVL.